Given below is one T cell receptor beta chain in context. Its target is unknown. The data were obtained in a study of T cell responses to AZD1222 COVID-19 vaccine. TCRdb's copy holds only in-frame clones and misses some; the assay was immunoSEQ multiplex PCR. The profile shows 90,000 to 120,000 clones, roughly 90% of them singletons. The study's findings and limits: A mostly white British donor set with more females was recruited, and clonal diversity was possibly underestimated. Per reports, nearly half of all spike-specific TCRs target regions that are unmutated in variants.

The sequences come from peripheral blood, collected 28 days after the second AZD1222 dose. This sequence was found in an adult who received the AZD1222 COVID-19 vaccine.

The CDR3 loop reads CAWRGRQRSNQPQHF. The CDR3 DNA is TGTGCCTGGAGGGGGCGGCAGAGAAGCAATCAGCCCCAGCATTTT. The chain uses TRBV30 and TRBJ1-5, with D tentatively TRBD1 (5 bases). Germline V gives CDR1 GTSNPN, CDR2 SVGIG (reference sequence). With 3 bases removed from V and 1 base from J, the gap between germline ends came to 13 bases. This CDR3 contains 15 residues.